This T cell receptor (beta chain) was documented in a study of T cells after yellow fever vaccination. Across the study: For low cell numbers, libraries were made with SMART-Seq v4 Ultra Low Input. Overall study results and limits: Researchers cautioned that FACS-sorted repertoires could harbor abundant clonotypes contaminating from the bulk population.

Germline CDR1 reads PRHDT; CDR2 reads FYEKMQ (reference sequence). CDR3 size: 14 residues. The V end lost 5 bases, the J end lost 9 bases, and 20 bases lay between the germline ends. TCR cDNA was made by 5'RACE template switching, adding a universal primer site and UMIs. TCRdb re-called the 5' RACE reads with MiXCR, one entry per CDR3 protein. The sample lists approximately 85,000 distinct CDR3 sequences; about an eighth were seen once. The sample here was CD8+ T cells not binding an NS4B(214-222) dextramer, sorted from PBMCs, taken roughly 20 days after the first yellow fever vaccination. The rearrangement uses TRBV13 and TRBJ2-7, with D possibly matching TRBD2 (6 bases). The receptor's source is a man aged 18 to 29 who received the YFV17D yellow fever vaccine. For the CDR3, the DNA is TGTGCCAGCAGCCTCAGGACTACAGAGGGCATGCAGTACTTC. Translated, it gives CASSLRTTEGMQYF. Looking up the rest from reference TRBV13 and TRBJ2-7 gives the full variable domain: AAGVIQSPRHLIKEKRETATLKCYPIPRHDTVYWYQQGPGQDPQFLISFYEKMQSDKGSIPDRFSAQQFSDYHSELNMSSLELGDSALYFCASSLRTTEGMQYFGPGTRLTVT.